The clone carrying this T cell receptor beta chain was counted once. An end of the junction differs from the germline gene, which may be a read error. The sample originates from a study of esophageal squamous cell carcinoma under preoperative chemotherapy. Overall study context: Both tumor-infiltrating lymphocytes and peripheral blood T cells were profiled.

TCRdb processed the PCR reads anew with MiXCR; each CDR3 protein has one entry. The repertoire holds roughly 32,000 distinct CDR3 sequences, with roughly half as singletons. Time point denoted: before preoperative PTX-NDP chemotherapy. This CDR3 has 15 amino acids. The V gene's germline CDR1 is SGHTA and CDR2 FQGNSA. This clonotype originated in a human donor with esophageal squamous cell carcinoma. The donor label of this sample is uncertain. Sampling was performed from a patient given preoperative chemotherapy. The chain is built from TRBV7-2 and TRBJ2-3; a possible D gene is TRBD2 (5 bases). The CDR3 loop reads CATGSGVRAKETQYF. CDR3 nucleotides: TGTGCCACGGGGTCCGGGGTTCGGGCGAAAGAGACCCAGTACTTT.